The T cell receptor (beta chain) under discussion was sequenced for a study of vaccination effects on CD4 cells after COVID-19. Study at large: Vaccination of participants consisted of two doses of either the BNT162b2 or mRNA-1273 vaccine.

There are a few counts of this clone. The antigen is not known. One end of the junction fails to match germline, which may point to a read error. In the ViraFEST assay, antigen-specific CD4+ clonotypes were identified by expansion after peptide-pool stimulation. Culture lasted approximately 10 days before CD4+ T cell isolation. The vaccine recipients had no prior SARS-CoV-2 infection, with negative nucleocapsid antibodies. Every well housed two million PBMC, which grew in culture alongside 9 to 10 IU/ml IL-2 and 10 ug/ml peptides. A half-volume exchange with IL-2 medium occurred on days 3 and 7. Using immunoSEQ multiplex PCR, the repertoire was profiled, and TCRdb retains in-frame clones only, with some absent. In the table there are about 41,000 clones, around 68% of which are singletons. The germline V gene encodes CDR1 SSHAT and CDR2 FNYEAQ (reference sequence). This CDR3 has 13 residues.

The clonotype was recovered from a human donor who received a COVID-19 vaccine. The specimen was CD4+ T cells from PBMCs cultured with HCoV-OC43 spike peptides, collected before COVID-19 vaccination. This sample's subset: HCoV-OC43 spike overlapping peptide pool stimulation. The chain links TRBV7-7 to TRBJ2-1; D may be TRBD2 (5 bases). The CDR3 sequence: CASSSRPGYEQFF. The DNA for the CDR3 is TGTGCTAGCAGCTCGCGTCCGGGATACGAGCAGTTCTTC.